The 4 T cell receptor beta chains listed next were all sequenced from one sample in a study of T cells in tuberculosis. Time point described: new active TB diagnosis, blood taken before or within 7 days of starting treatment. TCRdb's copy holds only in-frame clones and misses some; the assay was immunoSEQ multiplex PCR. This table has 40,000 or so clones, roughly 95% appearing once. This specimen consisted of PBMCs, obtained at tuberculosis diagnosis. The source of these receptors is an adult with tuberculosis.

CDR3 in amino acids: CASSLSAGGLYNEQFF. In DNA, the CDR3 is TGTGCCAGCAGCTTATCGGCGGGGGGCCTCTACAATGAGCAGTTCTTC. The V gene is TRBV7-8, the J gene TRBJ2-1; 8 nucleotides match TRBD2. The germline CDR1 and CDR2 sequences are SGHVS and FQNEAQ. The V segment lost 2 bases and the J segment 3 bases; nucleotides outside the gene matches: 6. The CDR3 sequence is 16 residues long. Together with reference TRBV7-8 and TRBJ2-1, the CDR3 gives the full variable domain: GAGVSQSPRYKVAKRGQDVALRCDPISGHVSLFWYQQALGQGPEFLTYFQNEAQLDKSGLPSDRFFAERPEGSVSTLKIQRTQQEDSAVYLCASSLSAGGLYNEQFFGPGTRLTVL.

This clone appeared once. The rearrangement links TRBV30 to TRBJ2-3; tentative D call: TRBD2 (7 bases). V was clipped by 6 bases and J by 2 bases, with 24 bases between them. The germline CDR1 and CDR2 sequences are GTSNPN and SVGIG (reference sequence). The CDR3 has 17 amino acids. The CDR3 loop is CACGGQGQQHFTDTQYF. The CDR3 region has the DNA TGTGCCTGCGGGGGGCAGGGCCAACAACACTTCACAGATACGCAGTATTTT.

This clone was detected only once. The J gene is TRBJ2-4, the V gene TRBV9; D possibly corresponds to TRBD2 (5 bases). CDR1 is SGDLS, CDR2 YYNGEE, per germline. The CDR3 consists of 14 residues. V lost 3 bases to trimming and J lost 9 bases, with 16 bases between them. CDR3 loop: CASSDRRVEGIQYF. CDR3 DNA sequence: TGTGCCAGCAGCGATCGACGGGTTGAGGGCATTCAGTACTTC. The entire variable domain, with the rest obtained from reference TRBV9 and TRBJ2-4, is as follows: DSGVTQTPKHLITATGQRVTLRCSPRSGDLSVYWYQQSLDQGLQFLIQYYNGEERAKGNILERFSAQQFPDLHSELNLSSLELGDSALYFCASSDRRVEGIQYFGAGTRLSVL.

The chain carries TRBV2 and TRBJ1-2; 10 bases agree with TRBD1. This CDR3 is 10 amino acids long. Trimming at V came to 9 bases and at J to 12 bases, leaving 4 bases not matched to a gene. CDR1 SNHLY and CDR2 FYNNEI come from the germline V gene. CDR3 in DNA: TGTGCCAGAAGACAGGGGGCCCACACCTTC. Translation gives CARRQGAHTF.